This T cell receptor (beta chain) is drawn from a study of CD8+ T cells in alopecia areata (dated by TCRdb to between 2017 and 2018). About the full investigation: To study T cell clonal expansion in alopecia areata, the researchers applied high-throughput TCRbeta sequencing to both the C3H/HeJ mouse model and human patients. In humans, TCRbeta sequencing was performed on scalp tissue and on sorted CD4+ and CD8+ peripheral blood T cells from healthy controls and from patients with patchy or totalis/universalis alopecia areata. Scalp clonality was compared among normal scalp (n=4), patchy alopecia areata scalp (n=8), and alopecia totalis/universalis scalp (n=8). RNA was extracted with the PAXgene miRNA kit for fixed scalp, the miRNeasy kit for PBMCs, and the RNeasy kit for mouse skin. TCRbeta CDR3 regions were amplified by immunoSEQ multiplex PCR with 35 Vbeta forward and 13 Jbeta reverse primers. Results the study describes overall, beyond this receptor: Compared with normal scalp, lesional scalp, particularly in alopecia totalis/universalis, had higher clonality and more expanded CD8+ clones, which suggests antigenic drive. Shared TCR sequences between patients were less evident than in mice, which may be partly attributable to HLA diversity in the patient population. Unlike mouse skin, where gammadelta T cells dominate, normal human skin contains resident alphabeta T cells that get sequenced too, which complicates analysis of the scalp TCR repertoire.

Comment on this clone: Its cognate antigen has yet to be identified. Base-call qualities are not available, and no considerably larger clone is one nucleotide away. Other DNA sequences in the same sample also yield this CDR3.

Libraries were prepared through the immunoSEQ multiplex PCR assay. RNA was extracted from all samples and reverse transcribed into cDNA, which served as template for TCR sequencing. First-strand cDNA was synthesized using SuperScript III with a 2:1 mix of oligo-dT and random hexamers. Amplification bias was assessed with a synthetic immune receptor repertoire, and residual bias was removed computationally. In the source study's methods: Raw reads were preprocessed to remove errors, and CDR3 was defined according to IMGT conventions as the region from the conserved cysteine to phenylalanine. Clonality was computed by normalizing Shannon entropy by log2 of the number of productive unique TCRs and subtracting the result from 1. CD4 or CD8 identity of scalp clones was inferred by cross-referencing scalp TCRbeta sequences with sorted blood CD4 and CD8 repertoires. TCRdb holds this immuneACCESS table with in-frame rearrangements only. Some clones are missing; in checked studies, unresolved V genes explain under half, and the rest has no known cause. V, J and clone size derive from that table, while D and trimming were established from the DNA sequence. The sample contains around 97,000 clones, around 60% of them found a single time. 8.8% of the sample rests with the top ten.

Measured from the cysteine to the phenylalanine, the CDR3 is 11 residues long. Kept here is only the CDR3 DNA, which spans 33 bases and is read in frame from base 1. The V end loses 6 bases and the J end loses 5 bases, and a stretch of 5 bases separates them. CDR1 and CDR2 (SNHLY, FYNNEI) derive from the germline V gene. PBMCs were isolated by density centrifugation and stained for CD3, CD4 and CD8, and CD4+ and CD8+ T cells were sorted on a FACSAria. Unaffected controls provided scalp biopsies and blood samples. The sequence was obtained from a human donor in good health. Sequenced input: CD4+ T cells sorted from blood. In this chain, TRBV2 is recombined with TRBJ2-1, with the D gene not clear enough to name. The CDR3 amino acid sequence is: CASSGDNEQFF. The bases read TGTGCCAGCAGCGGAGACAATGAGCAGTTCTTC.